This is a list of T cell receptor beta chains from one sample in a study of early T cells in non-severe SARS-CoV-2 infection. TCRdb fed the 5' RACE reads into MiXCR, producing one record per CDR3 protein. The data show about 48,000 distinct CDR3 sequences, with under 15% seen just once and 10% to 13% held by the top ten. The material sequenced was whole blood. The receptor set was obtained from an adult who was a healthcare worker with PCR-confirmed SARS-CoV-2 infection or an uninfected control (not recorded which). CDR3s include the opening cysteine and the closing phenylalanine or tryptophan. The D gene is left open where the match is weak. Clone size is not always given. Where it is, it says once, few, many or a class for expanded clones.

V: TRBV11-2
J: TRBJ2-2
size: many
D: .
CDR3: CASSLTLVNTGELFF
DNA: TGTGCCAGCAGCTTAACCCTAGTTAACACCGGGGAGCTGTTTTTT

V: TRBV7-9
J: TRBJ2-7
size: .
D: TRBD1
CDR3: CASSLETGGLYEQYF
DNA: TGTGCCAGCAGCTTAGAGACAGGGGGTCTCTACGAGCAGTACTTC

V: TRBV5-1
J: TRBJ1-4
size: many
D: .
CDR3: CASSLAGRATNEKLFF
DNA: TGCGCCAGCAGCTTGGCCGGCAGAGCAACTAATGAAAAACTGTTTTTT

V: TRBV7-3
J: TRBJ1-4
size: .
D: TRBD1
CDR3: CASSLGQGAQKLFF
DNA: TGTGCCAGCAGCTTAGGACAGGGGGCACAAAAACTGTTTTTT

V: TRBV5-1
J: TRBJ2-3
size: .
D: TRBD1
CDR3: CASGTGVFTDTQYF
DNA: TGCGCCAGCGGAACAGGGGTCTTCACAGATACGCAGTATTTT

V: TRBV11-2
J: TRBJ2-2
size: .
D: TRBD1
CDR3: CASSLDPGGSTGELFF
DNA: TGTGCCAGCAGCTTAGATCCAGGGGGAAGCACCGGGGAGCTGTTTTTT

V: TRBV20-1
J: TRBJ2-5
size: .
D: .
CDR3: CSAYPSWAGAQETQYF
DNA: TGCAGTGCTTACCCTAGTTGGGCAGGAGCTCAAGAGACCCAGTACTTC

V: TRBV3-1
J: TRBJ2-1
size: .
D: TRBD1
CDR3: CASRSGTVNEQFF
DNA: TGTGCCAGCAGATCCGGGACAGTCAATGAGCAGTTCTTC

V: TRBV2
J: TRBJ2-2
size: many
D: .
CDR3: CASGRTAPNTGELFF
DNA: TGTGCCAGCGGCCGGACAGCTCCGAACACCGGGGAGCTGTTTTTT

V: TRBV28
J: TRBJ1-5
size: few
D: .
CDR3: CASIPGGDQPQHF
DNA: TGTGCCAGCATTCCGGGGGGGGATCAGCCCCAGCATTTT

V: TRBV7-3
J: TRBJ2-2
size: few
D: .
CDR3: CASSFLDSTNTGELFF
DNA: TGTGCCAGCAGCTTCCTGGACAGCACGAACACCGGGGAGCTGTTTTTT

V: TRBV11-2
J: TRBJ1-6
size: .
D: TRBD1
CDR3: CASSLDPPGTGVSPLHF
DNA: TGTGCCAGCAGCTTAGACCCCCCCGGGACAGGGGTTTCACCCCTCCACTTT

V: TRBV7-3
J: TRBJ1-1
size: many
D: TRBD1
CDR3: CASSLLGTGSTEAFF
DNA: TGTGCCAGCAGCTTACTTGGGACAGGTAGCACTGAAGCTTTCTTT

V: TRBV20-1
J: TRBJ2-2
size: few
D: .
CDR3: CSAMPQNTGELFF
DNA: TGCAGTGCTATGCCCCAGAACACCGGGGAGCTGTTTTTT

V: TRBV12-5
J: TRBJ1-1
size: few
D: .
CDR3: CASVLRFSTEAFF
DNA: TGTGCTAGTGTCCTCAGGTTTAGCACTGAAGCTTTCTTT

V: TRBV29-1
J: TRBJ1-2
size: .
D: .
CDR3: CSVDRDGYTF
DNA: TGCAGCGTTGATCGGGATGGCTACACCTTC

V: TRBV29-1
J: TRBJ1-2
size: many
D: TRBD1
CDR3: CSVEGATLSGGYTF
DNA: TGCAGCGTGGAGGGGGCGACCCTATCTGGTGGCTACACCTTC

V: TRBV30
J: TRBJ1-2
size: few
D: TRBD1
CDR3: CAWTLQGALGYTF
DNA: TGTGCCTGGACCTTACAGGGGGCGCTTGGCTACACCTTC

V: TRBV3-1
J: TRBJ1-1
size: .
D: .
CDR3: CASSQPGPNTEAFF
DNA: TGTGCCAGCAGCCAACCGGGACCGAACACTGAAGCTTTCTTT

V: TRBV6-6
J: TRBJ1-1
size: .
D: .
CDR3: CASSYSTQVGNTEAFF
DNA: TGTGCCAGCAGTTACTCAACACAGGTTGGGAACACTGAAGCTTTCTTT

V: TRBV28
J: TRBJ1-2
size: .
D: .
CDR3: CASTRDSYGYTF
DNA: TGTGCCAGCACCCGAGACTCATATGGCTACACCTTC

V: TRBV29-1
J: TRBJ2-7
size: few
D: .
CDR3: CSVAWNIRGGYEQYF
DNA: TGCAGCGTTGCTTGGAATATCAGGGGAGGCTACGAGCAGTACTTC

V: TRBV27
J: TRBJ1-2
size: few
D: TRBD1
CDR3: CASSTKGQYGYTF
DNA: TGTGCCAGCAGTACGAAGGGACAGTATGGCTACACCTTC

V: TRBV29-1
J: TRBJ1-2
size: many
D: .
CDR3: CSVGESGYGYTF
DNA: TGCAGCGTGGGCGAGTCTGGCTATGGCTACACCTTC

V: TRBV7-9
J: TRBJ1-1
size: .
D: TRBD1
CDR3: CASSFTGDTEAFF
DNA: TGTGCCAGCAGCTTCACAGGGGACACTGAAGCTTTCTTT

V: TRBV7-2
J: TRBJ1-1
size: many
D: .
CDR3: CASSLEGRSLMNTEAFF
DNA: TGTGCCAGCAGCTTAGAGGGAAGGAGCCTAATGAACACTGAAGCTTTCTTT

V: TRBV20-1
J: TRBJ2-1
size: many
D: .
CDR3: CSASGRYNEQFF
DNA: TGCAGTGCTAGCGGGAGATACAATGAGCAGTTCTTC

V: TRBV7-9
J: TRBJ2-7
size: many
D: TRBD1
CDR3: CASSSDRGREEQYF
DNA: TGTGCCAGCAGCTCCGACAGGGGGCGGGAGGAGCAGTACTTC

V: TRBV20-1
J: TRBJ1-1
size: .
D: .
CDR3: CSAGDRNTEAFF
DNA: TGCAGTGCCGGGGATAGGAACACTGAAGCTTTCTTT

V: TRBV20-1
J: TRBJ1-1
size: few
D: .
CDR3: CSARDVGGQLTEAFF
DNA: TGCAGTGCTAGAGATGTCGGTGGACAGCTCACTGAAGCTTTCTTT

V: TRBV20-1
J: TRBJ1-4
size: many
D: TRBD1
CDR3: CSARASDRENEKLFF
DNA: TGCAGTGCTAGAGCCTCGGACAGGGAAAACGAAAAACTGTTTTTT

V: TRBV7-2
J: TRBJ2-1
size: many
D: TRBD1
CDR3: CASSRGQGAYNEQFF
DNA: TGTGCCAGCAGCCGCGGACAGGGGGCTTACAATGAGCAGTTCTTC

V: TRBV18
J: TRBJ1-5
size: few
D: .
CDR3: CASSRDNSNQPQHF
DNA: TGTGCCAGCTCACGAGATAATAGCAATCAGCCCCAGCATTTT

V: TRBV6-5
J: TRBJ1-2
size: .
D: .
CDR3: CASSYAGGLVNYGYTF
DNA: TGTGCCAGCAGTTACGCGGGGGGCCTTGTTAATTATGGCTACACCTTC

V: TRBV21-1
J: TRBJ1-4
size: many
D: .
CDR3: CASSKEHREDEKLFF
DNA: TGTGCCAGCAGCAAAGAGCACAGGGAAGATGAAAAACTGTTTTTT

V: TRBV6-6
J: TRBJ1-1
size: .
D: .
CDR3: CASREPGDTEAFF
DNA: TGTGCCAGCAGGGAACCAGGGGACACTGAAGCTTTCTTT

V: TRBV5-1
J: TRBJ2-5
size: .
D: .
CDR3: CASSLGGLGAQETQYF
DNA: TGCGCCAGCAGCTTGGGGGGCCTAGGGGCCCAAGAGACCCAGTACTTC

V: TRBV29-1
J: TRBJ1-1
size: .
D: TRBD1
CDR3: CSVGQVNTEAFF
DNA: TGCAGCGTGGGACAGGTTAACACTGAAGCTTTCTTT

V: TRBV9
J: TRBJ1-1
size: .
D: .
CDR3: CASSVGGRDGPNTEAFF
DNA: TGTGCCAGCAGCGTAGGGGGGCGGGACGGACCGAACACTGAAGCTTTCTTT

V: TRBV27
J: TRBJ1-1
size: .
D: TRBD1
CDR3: CASSLRDSLPNTEAFF
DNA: TGTGCCAGCAGTTTACGGGACAGTTTGCCGAACACTGAAGCTTTCTTT

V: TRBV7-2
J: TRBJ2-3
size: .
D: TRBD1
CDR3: CASSPTGGGTDTQYF
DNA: TGTGCCAGCAGCCCGACAGGGGGAGGGACAGATACGCAGTATTTT

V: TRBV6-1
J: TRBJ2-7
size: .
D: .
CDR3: CASSEDTISEQYF
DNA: TGTGCCAGCAGTGAAGATACCATCTCCGAGCAGTACTTC

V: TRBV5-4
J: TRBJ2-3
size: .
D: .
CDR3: CASSLDRQTVTDTQYF
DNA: TGTGCCAGCAGCTTGGATAGACAGACAGTCACAGATACGCAGTATTTT

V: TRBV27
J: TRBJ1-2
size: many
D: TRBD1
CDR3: CASSFQGGAGYTF
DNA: TGTGCCAGCAGTTTTCAAGGGGGCGCGGGCTACACCTTC

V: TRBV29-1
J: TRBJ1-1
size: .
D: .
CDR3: CSVVRGPNTEAFF
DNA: TGCAGCGTTGTCCGGGGGCCGAACACTGAAGCTTTCTTT

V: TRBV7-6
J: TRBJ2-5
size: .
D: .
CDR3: CASSYRTALETQYF
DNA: TGTGCCAGCAGCTACCGGACAGCGTTGGAGACCCAGTACTTC

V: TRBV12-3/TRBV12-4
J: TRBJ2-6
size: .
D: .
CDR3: CASSLSPTLSGANVLTF
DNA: TGTGCCAGCAGTTTAAGTCCAACCCTCTCTGGGGCCAACGTCCTGACTTTC

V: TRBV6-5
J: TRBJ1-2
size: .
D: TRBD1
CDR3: CASRGQGVGYGYTF
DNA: TGTGCCAGCAGAGGACAGGGAGTTGGCTATGGCTACACCTTC

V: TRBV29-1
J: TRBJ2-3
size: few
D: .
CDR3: CSVGPRTQYF
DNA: TGCAGCGTTGGTCCTCGTACGCAGTATTTT

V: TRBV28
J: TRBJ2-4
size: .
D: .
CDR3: CATRRYSDGAKNIQYF
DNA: TGTGCCACCAGACGCTACAGTGATGGGGCCAAAAACATTCAGTACTTC

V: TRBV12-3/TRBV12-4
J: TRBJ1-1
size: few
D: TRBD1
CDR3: CASRPGQTNTEAFF
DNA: TGTGCCAGCAGGCCGGGACAGACGAACACTGAAGCTTTCTTT

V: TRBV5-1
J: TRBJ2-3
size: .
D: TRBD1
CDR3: CASSLARQGVSDTQYF
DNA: TGCGCCAGCAGCTTGGCCAGACAGGGGGTGTCAGATACGCAGTATTTT

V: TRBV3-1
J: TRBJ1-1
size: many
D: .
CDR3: CASSQGAEAFF
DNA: TGTGCCAGCAGCCAAGGGGCGGAAGCTTTCTTT

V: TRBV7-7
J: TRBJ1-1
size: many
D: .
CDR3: CASSLATNTEAFF
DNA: TGTGCCAGCAGCTTGGCAACCAACACTGAAGCTTTCTTT